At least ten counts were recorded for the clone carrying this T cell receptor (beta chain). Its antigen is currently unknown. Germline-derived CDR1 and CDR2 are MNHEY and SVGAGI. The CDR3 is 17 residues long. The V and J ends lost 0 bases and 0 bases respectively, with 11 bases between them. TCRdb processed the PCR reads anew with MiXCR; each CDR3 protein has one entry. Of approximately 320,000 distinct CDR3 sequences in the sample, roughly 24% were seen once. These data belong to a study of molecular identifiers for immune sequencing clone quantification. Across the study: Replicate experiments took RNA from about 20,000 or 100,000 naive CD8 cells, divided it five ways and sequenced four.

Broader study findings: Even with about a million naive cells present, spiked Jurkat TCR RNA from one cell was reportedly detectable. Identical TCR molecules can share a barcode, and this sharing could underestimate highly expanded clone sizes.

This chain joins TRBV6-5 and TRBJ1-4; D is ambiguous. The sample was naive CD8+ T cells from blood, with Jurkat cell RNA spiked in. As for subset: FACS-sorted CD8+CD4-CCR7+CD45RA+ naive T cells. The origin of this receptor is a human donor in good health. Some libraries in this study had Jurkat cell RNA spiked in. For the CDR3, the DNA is TGTGCCAGCAGTTACTCGACCCTCATAGCAACTAATGAAAAACTGTTTTTT. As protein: CASSYSTLIATNEKLFF.